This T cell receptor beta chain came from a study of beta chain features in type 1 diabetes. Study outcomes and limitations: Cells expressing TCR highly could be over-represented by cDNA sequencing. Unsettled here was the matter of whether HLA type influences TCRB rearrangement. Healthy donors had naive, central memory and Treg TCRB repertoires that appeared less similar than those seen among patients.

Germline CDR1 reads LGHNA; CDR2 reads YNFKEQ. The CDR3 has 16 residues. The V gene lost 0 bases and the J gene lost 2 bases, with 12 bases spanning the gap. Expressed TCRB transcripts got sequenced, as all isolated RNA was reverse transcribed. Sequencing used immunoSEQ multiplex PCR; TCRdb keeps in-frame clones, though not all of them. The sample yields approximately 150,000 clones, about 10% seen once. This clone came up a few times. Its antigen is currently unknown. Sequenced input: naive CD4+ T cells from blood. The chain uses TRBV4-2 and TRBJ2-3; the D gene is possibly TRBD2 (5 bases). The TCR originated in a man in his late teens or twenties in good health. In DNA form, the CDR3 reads TGTGCCAGCAGCCAAGACCTAAAGCGGTACACAGATACGCAGTATTTT. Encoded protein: CASSQDLKRYTDTQYF.